The 20 T cell receptor beta chains below all came from one sample that was sequenced in a study of T cell responses to AZD1222 COVID-19 vaccine. Assay used: immunoSEQ multiplex PCR; TCRdb lists only in-frame clones, some missing. The repertoire shows about 140,000 clones; the top ten hold under 2.5%. The sample taken for sequencing was peripheral blood. The receptor set was obtained from an adult in good health.

Here the CDR3 DNA reads TGTGCCAGCAGCCCCCGGGGGAGCACAGATACGCAGTATTTT. Residues: CASSPRGSTDTQYF. This rearrangement joins TRBV9 to TRBJ2-3; tentative D call: TRBD2 (6 bases). V was trimmed by 4 bases and J by 0 bases, leaving 9 bases between them. The CDR3 spans 14 residues. Germline-derived CDR1 and CDR2 are SGDLS and YYNGEE. The variable domain in full, completed from reference TRBV9 and TRBJ2-3, reads DSGVTQTPKHLITATGQRVTLRCSPRSGDLSVYWYQQSLDQGLQFLIQYYNGEERAKGNILERFSAQQFPDLHSELNLSSLELGDSALYFCASSPRGSTDTQYFGPGTRLTVL.

This rearrangement joins TRBV14 to TRBJ1-2, with D uncertain. Germline CDR1 reads SGHDN; CDR2 reads FVKESK. The V end lost 1 base, the J end lost 0 bases, and 6 bases lay between the germline ends. The CDR3 runs to 14 residues. CDR3 nucleotide sequence: TGTGCCAGCAGCCAAGGATTCACTAACTATGGCTACACCTTC. This sequence encodes CASSQGFTNYGYTF.

The rearrangement links TRBV29-1 to TRBJ1-3, with 8 bases fitting TRBD1. V was pared by 5 bases and J by 3 bases, with 9 bases of the junction left unmatched. The CDR3 loop spans 15 amino acids. Germline V gene sequence: CDR1 SQVTM, CDR2 ANQGSEA. This chain's CDR3 is CSVRIRGLYGNTIYF. Here the CDR3 DNA reads TGCAGCGTTCGAATCAGGGGGCTTTATGGAAACACCATATATTTT.

This chain joins TRBV6-2 or TRBV6-3 and TRBJ2-3; possibly TRBD1 for D (6 bases). Trimming removed 6 bases from V and 4 bases from J, with 11 bases in between. Germline V lookup: CDR1 MNHEY, CDR2 SVGEGT. The CDR3 runs 13 residues. The CDR3, as DNA: TGTGCCAGCAGCCCCAGGGGACCAGATACGCAGTATTTT. Amino acids: CASSPRGPDTQYF.

The V gene is TRBV7-2, the J gene TRBJ1-2; the D gene is possibly TRBD1 (6 bases). The CDR3 is 15 amino acids. Germline lookup yields CDR1 SGHTA and CDR2 FQGNSA. Trimming took off 0 bases at V and 8 bases at J, with 16 bases between the two ends. CDR3 DNA sequence: TGTGCCAGCAGCTTAGCGAGGTCAGGGGTCGAGGGCTACACCTTC. Residues: CASSLARSGVEGYTF. Filled out from reference TRBV7-2 and TRBJ1-2, the complete variable domain reads GAGVSQSPSNKVTEKGKDVELRCDPISGHTALYWYRQSLGQGLEFLIYFQGNSAPDKSGLPSDRFSAERTGGSVSTLTIQRTQQEDSAVYLCASSLARSGVEGYTFGSGTRLTVV.

The J gene is TRBJ1-1, the V gene TRBV29-1; D unresolved. CDR1 and CDR2 (germline): SQVTM, ANQGSEA. The V and J ends lost 0 bases and 4 bases respectively, with 9 bases between them. CDR3 size: 13 residues. CDR3 in DNA: TGCAGCGTTGAAGATAGAGGGATCACTGAAGCTTTCTTT. Translated: CSVEDRGITEAFF.

The DNA of the CDR3 is TGCGCCAGCAGCTTGTGGGGGGACCTTGAAGCTTTCTTT. It is translated as CASSLWGDLEAFF. V and J are TRBV5-1 and TRBJ1-1, with D possibly being TRBD1 (5 bases). The V gene lost 1 base and the J gene lost 7 bases, with 11 bases spanning the gap. Germline V gives CDR1 SGHRS, CDR2 YFSETQ. This CDR3 is 13 amino acids long.

The gene calls are TRBV2 and TRBJ1-5, with D possibly matching TRBD1 (5 bases). Germline V lookup: CDR1 SNHLY, CDR2 FYNNEI. The CDR3 covers 17 residues. The germline V and J ends were trimmed by 3 bases and 0 bases, with 15 bases remaining between them. For the CDR3, the DNA is TGTGCCAGCAGTGATGGGGCTTTTTTGGATAGCAATCAGCCCCAGCATTTT. Residues: CASSDGAFLDSNQPQHF.

The chain employs TRBV5-1 and TRBJ1-2; 9 positions match TRBD1. This CDR3 is built from 14 residues. Germline loops: CDR1 SGHRS, CDR2 YFSETQ. The V and J ends lost 0 bases and 6 bases, in that order; junction bases with no gene match: 3. The CDR3 is CASSLGDRANGYTF. The DNA of the CDR3 is TGCGCCAGCAGCTTGGGGGACAGGGCTAATGGCTACACCTTC.

This rearrangement joins TRBV3-1 (or the pseudogene TRBV3-2) to TRBJ2-2, with D maybe TRBD2 (6 bases). Trimming took off 4 bases at V and 0 bases at J, with 12 bases between the two ends. The CDR3 consists of 16 residues. Germline values: CDR1 LGHDT, CDR2 YNNKEL (reference sequence). This CDR3 reads CASSLPGGANTGELFF. CDR3 nucleotides: TGTGCCAGCAGCCTTCCTGGCGGGGCGAACACCGGGGAGCTGTTTTTT.

The gene calls are TRBV6-1 and TRBJ2-2, with 11 nucleotides matching TRBD2. Germline values: CDR1 MNHNS, CDR2 SASEGT. CDR3 length equals 17 residues. V lost 2 bases and J lost 4; bases outside the gene matches: 6. The CDR3 reads CASSESNLAGGTGELFF. The CDR3 region has the DNA TGTGCCAGCAGTGAATCCAACCTAGCGGGGGGCACCGGGGAGCTGTTTTTT.

The chain is built from TRBV4-2 and TRBJ1-3; D gene unclear. V shed 0 bases and J shed 4 bases, with 10 bases lying between them. The CDR3 consists of 15 residues. Germline V CDR1 and CDR2: LGHNA, YNFKEQ. DNA of the CDR3: TGTGCCAGCAGCCAAGATCTCACAGTAGGAAACACCATATATTTT. Protein: CASSQDLTVGNTIYF.

The chain combines TRBV21-1 with TRBJ1-2. TRBV21-1 is an annotated pseudogene. CDR3 length: 15 amino acids. The CDR3 region is CASSKDGRNFYGYTF. Here the CDR3 DNA reads TGTGCCAGCAGCAAAGATGGACGGAACTTCTATGGCTACACCTTC.

As to this clone: A read error may produce the germline difference seen at one junction end. The same CDR3 can be traced to other DNA sequences in this sample. The V call is TRBV12-3 or TRBV12-4, the J call TRBJ1-1; no definite D call. The CDR3 sequence is 13 residues long. In nucleotides, the CDR3 is TGTGCCAGCAGGGGCCGGCTGAACACTGAGGCTTTCTTT. The encoded protein is CASRGRLNTEAFF.

CDR3 sequence (DNA): TGTGCCAGTAGTATAGAGCAACAGCACTATGAAAAACTGTTTTTT. As protein: CASSIEQQHYEKLFF. The chain couples TRBV19 to TRBJ1-4; D uncertain. Trimming shortened V by 0 bases and J by 6 bases, and 11 bases separated the two germline ends. The germline gives CDR1 LNHDA, CDR2 SQIVND (reference sequence). The CDR3 runs 15 residues. Full variable domain (outside the CDR3, taken from reference TRBV19 and TRBJ1-4): DGGITQSPKYLFRKEGQNVTLSCEQNLNHDAMYWYRQDPGQGLRLIYYSQIVNDFQKGDIAEGYSVSREKKESFPLTVTSAQKNPTAFYLCASSIEQQHYEKLFFGSGTQLSVL.

The chain is built from TRBV19 and TRBJ1-1; D remains ambiguous. Between the trimmed V and J ends, which lost 3 bases and 0 bases, there was a span of 8 bases. CDR1 LNHDA and CDR2 SQIVND come from the germline V gene (reference sequence). The CDR3 contains 14 residues. The CDR3 loop reads CASSIAGLNTEAFF. In nucleotides, the CDR3 is TGTGCCAGTAGTATTGCCGGATTGAACACTGAAGCTTTCTTT.

The chain couples TRBV6-5 to TRBJ1-1; weak D call: TRBD1 (6 bases). The CDR3 contains 15 residues. Germline assignment: CDR1 MNHEY and CDR2 SVGAGI. Trimming took 5 bases from V and 5 from J, leaving 18 bases between them. The CDR3 reads CASSTRQGRFTEAFF. The CDR3 DNA is TGTGCCAGCAGTACCCGCCAGGGGCGCTTTACTGAAGCTTTCTTT.

The chain recombines TRBV18 with TRBJ1-2; D gene ambiguous. Trimming took 4 bases from V and 8 from J, leaving 14 bases between them. There are 13 residues in the CDR3. In germline, CDR1 is KGHSH, CDR2 LQKENI. CDR3 sequence (DNA): TGTGCCAGCTCACTGGACTCGCAATGGGGCTACACCTTC. Translating gives CASSLDSQWGYTF.

The chain uses TRBV30 and TRBJ1-2; a weak D match, TRBD1 (6 bases). The CDR3 is 13 residues long. V was cut by 5 bases and J by 4 bases, with 14 bases left in between. Germline CDR1 and CDR2: GTSNPN and SVGIG (reference sequence). Written as DNA, the CDR3 is TGTGCCTGGGGAACAGGGTTAAGCTATGGCTACACCTTC. As protein: CAWGTGLSYGYTF.

This sequence joins TRBV30 and TRBJ1-5, with D unclear. Trimming shortened V by 4 bases and J by 0 bases, and 13 bases separated the two germline ends. Germline V CDR1 and CDR2: GTSNPN, SVGIG (reference sequence). This CDR3 contains 15 residues. In DNA form, the CDR3 reads TGTGCCTGGATTGCTCCCAGTCATAGCAATCAGCCCCAGCATTTT. Protein: CAWIAPSHSNQPQHF.